This TCR beta chain was recovered during a study of technical replicates of blood from several donors (dated by TCRdb to the late 2010s). Worth noting for this clone: Its specific antigen is unknown. Within one base of it there is no much larger clone, and no base qualities were kept.

V loses 4 bases of germline sequence and J loses 3 bases, and the interval between the two ends is 16 bases. Spanning cysteine to phenylalanine, the CDR3 consists of 15 amino acids. The CDR3 DNA has 45 bases and is translated from base 1. In the germline V gene (reference sequence), CDR1 corresponds to LNHDA and CDR2 to SQIVND. Libraries were made using the immunoSEQ multiplex PCR assay. Drawn from immuneACCESS, this table holds only the in-frame rearrangements with V and J called that TCRdb kept. Clones are partly lost; checked studies trace under half to an unresolved V gene and leave the rest unexplained. The sample table holds around 50,000 clones, of which 80% to 95% were seen once. The top ten hold approximately 4% of the sample.

The sequence is built from TRBV19 and TRBJ2-7; TRBD2 is a weak D gene call, 6 bases matching. The clonotype was recovered from a human donor in good health. Some clones in this sample may be carry-over from other donors' samples. Sequencing input: PBMCs. The CDR3 is CASSNPGTGIYEQYF. The nucleotide sequence is TGTGCCAGTAGTAACCCCGGGACTGGAATCTACGAGCAGTACTTC.